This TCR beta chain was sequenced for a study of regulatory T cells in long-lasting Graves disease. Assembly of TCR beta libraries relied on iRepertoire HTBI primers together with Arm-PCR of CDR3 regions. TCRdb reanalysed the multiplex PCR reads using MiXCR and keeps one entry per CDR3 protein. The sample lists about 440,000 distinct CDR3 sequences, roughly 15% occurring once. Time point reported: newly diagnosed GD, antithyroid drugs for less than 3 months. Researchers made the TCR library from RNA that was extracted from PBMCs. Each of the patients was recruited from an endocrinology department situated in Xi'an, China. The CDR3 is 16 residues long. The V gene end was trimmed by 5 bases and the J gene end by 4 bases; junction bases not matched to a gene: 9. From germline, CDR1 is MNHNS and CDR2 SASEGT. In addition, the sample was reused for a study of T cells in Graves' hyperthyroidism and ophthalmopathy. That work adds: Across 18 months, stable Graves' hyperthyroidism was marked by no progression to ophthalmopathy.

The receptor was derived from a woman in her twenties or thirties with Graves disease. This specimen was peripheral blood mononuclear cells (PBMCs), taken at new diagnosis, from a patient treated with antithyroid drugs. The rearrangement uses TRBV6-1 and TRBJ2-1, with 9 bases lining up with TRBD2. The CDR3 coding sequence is TGTGCCAGCAGTAAAATAGCGGGAGACTTTTACAATGAGCAGTTCTTC. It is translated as CASSKIAGDFYNEQFF.